These T cell receptor beta chains were read from a single sample in a study of regulatory T cells in long-lasting Graves disease. A single record per CDR3 protein comes from TCRdb applying MiXCR to the multiplex PCR reads. The sample lists 250,000 or so distinct CDR3 sequences; 15% to 20% were seen once. The same data also contributed to another study, on T cells in Graves' hyperthyroidism and ophthalmopathy.

The starting material was peripheral blood mononuclear cells (PBMCs), obtained at new diagnosis, from a patient treated with antithyroid drugs. Receptors were obtained from a woman aged 25 to 39 with Graves disease. CDR3s include the opening cysteine and the closing phenylalanine or tryptophan. Each record gives: J gene, D gene, clone size, V gene, CDR3 protein, CDR3 DNA. A D gene is named only where the DNA matches it firmly. For some rows the clone size is stated as once, few or many, or as a class when expanded; others skip it.

j_call: TRBJ2-5; d_call: .; clone_size: many; v_call: TRBV20-1; cdr3_aa: CSADKKGTQYF; cdr3_nt: TGCAGTGCTGACAAAAAAGGGACCCAGTACTTC
j_call: TRBJ2-5; d_call: TRBD2; clone_size: many; v_call: TRBV5-4; cdr3_aa: CASSNFWTSGQETQYF; cdr3_nt: TGTGCCAGCAGCAACTTTTGGACTAGCGGACAAGAGACCCAGTACTTC
j_call: TRBJ2-1; d_call: TRBD2; clone_size: few; v_call: TRBV7-3; cdr3_aa: CASSLLGGGDEQFF; cdr3_nt: TGTGCCAGCAGCTTACTCGGGGGGGGCGATGAGCAGTTCTTC
j_call: TRBJ1-1; d_call: .; clone_size: many; v_call: TRBV5-1; cdr3_aa: CASRVNTEAFF; cdr3_nt: TGTGCCAGCAGGGTTAACACTGAAGCTTTCTTT
j_call: TRBJ1-1; d_call: .; clone_size: many; v_call: TRBV12-3/TRBV12-4; cdr3_aa: CASSPASTEAFF; cdr3_nt: TGTGCCAGCAGTCCAGCGAGCACTGAAGCTTTCTTT
j_call: TRBJ1-3; d_call: TRBD1; clone_size: many; v_call: TRBV12-3/TRBV12-4; cdr3_aa: CASSRNQGANTIYF; cdr3_nt: TGTGCCAGCAGCCGCAATCAGGGGGCGAACACCATATATTTT
j_call: TRBJ2-1; d_call: TRBD1; clone_size: .; v_call: TRBV25-1; cdr3_aa: CASSEARGLSYNEQFF; cdr3_nt: TGTGCCAGCAGTGAAGCCAGGGGGCTATCCTACAATGAGCAGTTCTTC
j_call: TRBJ1-5; d_call: .; clone_size: few; v_call: TRBV6-1; cdr3_aa: CASRPARPSNQPQHF; cdr3_nt: TGTGCCAGCAGACCAGCTAGGCCCAGCAATCAGCCCCAGCATTTT
j_call: TRBJ1-6; d_call: TRBD1; clone_size: few; v_call: TRBV27; cdr3_aa: CASSPTGGPYNSPLHF; cdr3_nt: TGTGCCAGCAGTCCCACAGGGGGCCCCTATAATTCACCCCTCCACTTT
j_call: TRBJ1-2; d_call: .; clone_size: many; v_call: TRBV12-3/TRBV12-4; cdr3_aa: CASSSGGVRSGYTF; cdr3_nt: TGTGCCAGCAGTTCGGGTGGGGTCCGGTCTGGCTACACCTTC
j_call: TRBJ1-5; d_call: .; clone_size: many; v_call: TRBV4-1; cdr3_aa: CASSQVVNNQPQHF; cdr3_nt: TGCGCCAGCAGCCAAGTAGTGAACAATCAGCCCCAGCATTTT
j_call: TRBJ2-7; d_call: .; clone_size: many; v_call: TRBV4-1; cdr3_aa: CASSQGAGLRLTYEQYF; cdr3_nt: TGCGCCAGCAGCCAAGGCGCGGGGCTACGACTAACCTACGAGCAGTACTTC
j_call: TRBJ2-7; d_call: .; clone_size: many; v_call: TRBV12-3/TRBV12-4; cdr3_aa: CASSLGTMTYEQYF; cdr3_nt: TGTGCCAGCAGTTTGGGGACGATGACCTACGAGCAGTACTTC
j_call: TRBJ2-1; d_call: .; clone_size: .; v_call: TRBV27; cdr3_aa: CASSLGRWGYNEQFF; cdr3_nt: TGTGCCAGCAGTTTGGGGCGGTGGGGCTACAATGAGCAGTTCTTC
j_call: TRBJ2-2; d_call: TRBD1; clone_size: few; v_call: TRBV4-1; cdr3_aa: CASSARDRGRGTGELFF; cdr3_nt: TGCGCCAGCAGCGCCCGGGACAGGGGGCGCGGCACCGGGGAGCTGTTTTTT
j_call: TRBJ1-1; d_call: .; clone_size: many; v_call: TRBV7-9; cdr3_aa: CASSPPQDDTEAFF; cdr3_nt: TGTGCCAGCAGCCCCCCCCAGGACGACACTGAAGCTTTCTTT
j_call: TRBJ2-5; d_call: .; clone_size: many; v_call: TRBV12-5; cdr3_aa: CASGNQETQYF; cdr3_nt: TGTGCTAGTGGAAACCAAGAGACCCAGTACTTC
j_call: TRBJ2-5; d_call: .; clone_size: many; v_call: TRBV18; cdr3_aa: CASTQGLAVETQYF; cdr3_nt: TGTGCCAGCACCCAAGGGTTAGCTGTGGAGACCCAGTACTTC
j_call: TRBJ2-4; d_call: .; clone_size: many; v_call: TRBV2; cdr3_aa: CASPLGALAKNIQYF; cdr3_nt: TGTGCCAGCCCTCTGGGAGCGCTAGCCAAAAACATTCAGTACTTC
j_call: TRBJ1-1; d_call: .; clone_size: many; v_call: TRBV6-1; cdr3_aa: CASSEGPGAGTEAFF; cdr3_nt: TGTGCCAGCAGTGAAGGACCGGGGGCGGGGACTGAAGCTTTCTTT
j_call: TRBJ1-4; d_call: .; clone_size: many; v_call: TRBV28; cdr3_aa: CASSPSSQVINEKLFF; cdr3_nt: TGTGCCAGCAGTCCTTCCTCTCAGGTGATTAATGAAAAACTGTTTTTT
j_call: TRBJ2-1; d_call: TRBD2; clone_size: many; v_call: TRBV7-9; cdr3_aa: CASSPKAGGQNEQFF; cdr3_nt: TGTGCCAGCAGCCCGAAAGCGGGGGGGCAGAATGAGCAGTTCTTC
j_call: TRBJ2-7; d_call: TRBD1; clone_size: many; v_call: TRBV12-3/TRBV12-4; cdr3_aa: CASTRDRVEQYF; cdr3_nt: TGTGCCAGCACCAGGGACAGGGTCGAGCAGTACTTC
j_call: TRBJ2-3; d_call: .; clone_size: few; v_call: TRBV10-1; cdr3_aa: CASSGTGVTDTQYF; cdr3_nt: TGCGCCAGCAGTGGTACGGGGGTCACAGATACGCAGTATTTT
j_call: TRBJ1-1; d_call: .; clone_size: many; v_call: TRBV7-9; cdr3_aa: CASSLGVLGTEAFF; cdr3_nt: TGTGCCAGCAGCTTAGGTGTCCTGGGGACTGAAGCTTTCTTT
j_call: TRBJ1-5; d_call: .; clone_size: many; v_call: TRBV18; cdr3_aa: CASRGAGDNQPQHF; cdr3_nt: TGTGCCAGCCGGGGGGCCGGCGACAATCAGCCCCAGCATTTT
j_call: TRBJ1-1; d_call: .; clone_size: many; v_call: TRBV9; cdr3_aa: CASSAAAGTEAFF; cdr3_nt: TGTGCCAGCAGCGCCGCAGCGGGGACTGAAGCTTTCTTT
j_call: TRBJ2-5; d_call: .; clone_size: many; v_call: TRBV10-1; cdr3_aa: CASSDSPVGTQYF; cdr3_nt: TGCGCCAGCAGTGATTCACCTGTGGGGACCCAGTACTTC
j_call: TRBJ1-2; d_call: .; clone_size: many; v_call: TRBV27; cdr3_aa: CASSLGGSNGYTF; cdr3_nt: TGTGCCAGCAGTTTAGGGGGCAGCAATGGCTACACCTTC
j_call: TRBJ2-7; d_call: .; clone_size: many; v_call: TRBV20-1; cdr3_aa: CSARSGVPGFDYEQYF; cdr3_nt: TGCAGTGCTAGGTCCGGTGTGCCCGGTTTTGACTACGAGCAGTACTTC
j_call: TRBJ1-1; d_call: .; clone_size: few; v_call: TRBV7-6; cdr3_aa: CASSLGRQLNTEAFF; cdr3_nt: TGTGCCAGCAGCTTAGGGCGACAGTTGAACACTGAAGCTTTCTTT
j_call: TRBJ2-5; d_call: .; clone_size: .; v_call: TRBV11-2; cdr3_aa: CASSPLGQAETQYF; cdr3_nt: TGTGCCAGCAGCCCCCTTGGGCAAGCGGAGACCCAGTACTTC
j_call: TRBJ2-5; d_call: .; clone_size: many; v_call: TRBV2; cdr3_aa: CASSDGIEGETQYF; cdr3_nt: TGTGCCAGCAGTGATGGGATAGAGGGAGAGACCCAGTACTTC
j_call: TRBJ2-4; d_call: .; clone_size: few; v_call: TRBV12-3/TRBV12-4; cdr3_aa: CASSPGTGGWENIQYF; cdr3_nt: TGTGCCAGCAGCCCTGGGACTGGCGGGTGGGAAAACATTCAGTACTTC
j_call: TRBJ1-2; d_call: .; clone_size: .; v_call: TRBV27; cdr3_aa: CASSLSPGLVYGYTF; cdr3_nt: TGTGCCAGCAGTCTTTCCCCGGGCCTGGTCTATGGCTACACCTTC
j_call: TRBJ1-3; d_call: TRBD1; clone_size: .; v_call: TRBV9; cdr3_aa: CASSVEQGYGNTIYF; cdr3_nt: TGTGCCAGCAGCGTAGAACAGGGGTATGGAAACACCATATATTTT
j_call: TRBJ2-7; d_call: TRBD1; clone_size: .; v_call: TRBV12-3/TRBV12-4; cdr3_aa: CASSLGTGDDYEQYF; cdr3_nt: TGTGCCAGCAGCCTCGGGACAGGGGACGACTACGAGCAGTACTTC
j_call: TRBJ2-3; d_call: TRBD2; clone_size: many; v_call: TRBV19; cdr3_aa: CASSPTSGSTSTDTQYF; cdr3_nt: TGTGCCAGTAGCCCGACTAGCGGGAGCACTAGCACAGATACGCAGTATTTT
j_call: TRBJ1-5; d_call: .; clone_size: many; v_call: TRBV11-2; cdr3_aa: CASSLGGGGSNQPQHF; cdr3_nt: TGTGCCAGCAGCTTAGGGGGGGGGGGAAGCAATCAGCCCCAGCATTTT
j_call: TRBJ2-7; d_call: .; clone_size: many; v_call: TRBV2; cdr3_aa: CAGGSLQGMLEQYF; cdr3_nt: TGTGCGGGGGGGTCCTTACAGGGAATGCTCGAGCAGTACTTC
j_call: TRBJ2-2; d_call: .; clone_size: many; v_call: TRBV5-5; cdr3_aa: CASSELTANTGELFF; cdr3_nt: TGTGCCAGCAGCGAGCTGACAGCGAACACCGGGGAGCTGTTTTTT
j_call: TRBJ2-5; d_call: TRBD2; clone_size: many; v_call: TRBV7-3; cdr3_aa: CASSLIAGPKETQYF; cdr3_nt: TGTGCCAGCAGCTTAATAGCGGGGCCCAAAGAGACCCAGTACTTC
j_call: TRBJ2-7; d_call: TRBD1; clone_size: .; v_call: TRBV27; cdr3_aa: CASRRTGPYEQYF; cdr3_nt: TGTGCCAGCAGACGGACAGGACCCTACGAGCAGTACTTC
j_call: TRBJ1-1; d_call: .; clone_size: many; v_call: TRBV2; cdr3_aa: CAISGDVTEAFF; cdr3_nt: TGTGCCATCTCAGGGGACGTCACTGAAGCTTTCTTT
j_call: TRBJ2-5; d_call: .; clone_size: many; v_call: TRBV2; cdr3_aa: CASSEVRDETQYF; cdr3_nt: TGTGCCAGCAGTGAAGTGCGGGATGAGACCCAGTACTTC
j_call: TRBJ1-2; d_call: TRBD1; clone_size: .; v_call: TRBV12-3/TRBV12-4; cdr3_aa: CASSVTGGLGGYTF; cdr3_nt: TGTGCCAGCAGCGTGACAGGGGGGCTCGGTGGCTACACCTTC
j_call: TRBJ1-3; d_call: .; clone_size: many; v_call: TRBV11-2; cdr3_aa: CASSPGAGGNTIYF; cdr3_nt: TGTGCCAGCAGCCCAGGGGCGGGTGGAAACACCATATATTTT
j_call: TRBJ2-3; d_call: .; clone_size: .; v_call: TRBV28; cdr3_aa: CASSLSPISDTQYF; cdr3_nt: TGTGCCAGCAGTTTGTCCCCCATATCAGATACGCAGTATTTT
j_call: TRBJ2-1; d_call: TRBD2; clone_size: many; v_call: TRBV20-1; cdr3_aa: CSASGTAGGYNEQFF; cdr3_nt: TGCAGTGCTAGCGGAACGGCGGGGGGGTACAATGAGCAGTTCTTC
j_call: TRBJ1-1; d_call: TRBD1; clone_size: many; v_call: TRBV12-3/TRBV12-4; cdr3_aa: CASSLARGRGGTEAFF; cdr3_nt: TGTGCCAGCAGTTTAGCGAGGGGGCGGGGCGGGACTGAAGCTTTCTTT
j_call: TRBJ1-5; d_call: TRBD1; clone_size: many; v_call: TRBV20-1; cdr3_aa: CSARGGQVQHF; cdr3_nt: TGCAGTGCTAGAGGCGGACAGGTTCAGCATTTT
j_call: TRBJ1-1; d_call: .; clone_size: many; v_call: TRBV5-1; cdr3_aa: CASSLLRAGTEAFF; cdr3_nt: TGCGCCAGCAGCTTGTTGAGGGCTGGAACTGAAGCTTTCTTT
j_call: TRBJ2-7; d_call: .; clone_size: few; v_call: TRBV5-1; cdr3_aa: CASSVGTGSYEQYF; cdr3_nt: TGTGCCAGCAGCGTAGGAACAGGTTCCTACGAGCAGTACTTC
j_call: TRBJ2-3; d_call: .; clone_size: many; v_call: TRBV13; cdr3_aa: CASSQRTAADTQYF; cdr3_nt: TGTGCCAGCAGTCAGCGGACAGCAGCAGATACGCAGTATTTT